A selection of T cell receptor beta chains follows, all from one sample in a study of patients and donors after allogeneic stem cell transplantation. TCRdb independently ran MiXCR on the RT-PCR reads; one entry per CDR3 protein. This repertoire shows hundreds of thousands of distinct CDR3 sequences, roughly 17% found once; its top ten account for less than 9.5%. Sample: blood, either unsorted or a sorted T cell fraction (not recorded which). The origin of the receptors is a human donor who was either an allogeneic HSCT recipient or a stem cell or donor lymphocyte infusion donor (not recorded which). It is not recorded whose cells these are; they may come from a transplant donor. CDR3s include the opening cysteine and the closing phenylalanine or tryptophan. A D gene is named only where the DNA matches it firmly. A clone size is listed for some rows: how often the clone was seen (once, few, many), or a class if it is expanded.

d_call	v_call	j_call	clone_size	cdr3_nt	cdr3_aa
TRBD1	TRBV29-1	TRBJ2-2	NA	TGCAGCGTTGAAAGACAGGGCACCGGGGAGCTGTTTTTT	CSVERQGTGELFF
NA	TRBV19	TRBJ2-5	NA	TGTGCCAGTAGTAGGTCCCCTTGGGACCGAGACCAAGAGACCCAGTACTTC	CASSRSPWDRDQETQYF
TRBD1	TRBV5-4	TRBJ1-6	NA	TGTGCCAGCAGCTTAAACAGGGGTGCCTATAATTCACCCCTCCACTTT	CASSLNRGAYNSPLHF
NA	TRBV21-1	TRBJ2-5	NA	TGTGCCAGCAGCAAAGAAAGGACAGGGAACCAAGAGACCCAGTACTTC	CASSKERTGNQETQYF
NA	TRBV7-9	TRBJ2-2	few	TGTGCCAGCATCTTCTTGGGCCTATCGTCGGCCGGGGAGCTGTTTTTT	CASIFLGLSSAGELFF
TRBD1	TRBV6-5	TRBJ1-2	few	TGTGCCAGCAGTTACGGGACAGCTAACTATGGCTACACCTTC	CASSYGTANYGYTF
TRBD2	TRBV20-1	TRBJ2-1	few	TGCAGTGCTAGAGATGTTGGACTAGCCGTCTTCGAGCAGTTCTTC	CSARDVGLAVFEQFF
TRBD1	TRBV30	TRBJ2-1	NA	TGTGCCAGCAACCGGGACAGGAACTACAATGAGCAGTTCTTC	CASNRDRNYNEQFF
NA	TRBV5-1	TRBJ1-6	many	TGCGCCAGCAGCTTGATGCCAGGGGATAATTCACCCCTCCACTTT	CASSLMPGDNSPLHF
NA	TRBV7-2	TRBJ1-1	few	TGTGCCAGCAGCTTAGTAACAGTGGGCCCGAACACTGAAGCTTTCTTT	CASSLVTVGPNTEAFF
NA	TRBV4-2	TRBJ2-1	many	TGTGCCAGCAGCCAGCAGCCCGGGCGGGGAGACTACAATGAGCAGTTCTTC	CASSQQPGRGDYNEQFF
NA	TRBV3-1	TRBJ2-1	NA	TGTGCCAGCAGCCGCAAGATATCGCGGTATGAGCAGTTCTTC	CASSRKISRYEQFF
NA	TRBV20-1	TRBJ1-1	few	TGCAGTGCTAGTTCAGGGGTGGCTACTGAAGCTTTCTTT	CSASSGVATEAFF
NA	TRBV7-9	TRBJ1-3	NA	TGTGCCAGCAGCTTCGTTCTGGAACCTGGAAACACCATATATTTT	CASSFVLEPGNTIYF
TRBD1	TRBV6-1	TRBJ2-2	many	TGTGCCAGCAGCCGTACCACCGGGACAGGGTACAGGGGGGAGCTGTTTTTT	CASSRTTGTGYRGELFF
TRBD1	TRBV5-4	TRBJ1-2	NA	TGTGCCAGCAGCATTGGACAGGGAAACTATGGCTACACCTTC	CASSIGQGNYGYTF
TRBD1	TRBV18	TRBJ2-3	once	TGTGCCAGCTCACCCAACAGGGGGACGGGAGATACGCAGTATTTT	CASSPNRGTGDTQYF
NA	TRBV29-1	TRBJ1-1	few	TGCAGCGTTGATGGGAGCCCTACTGAAGCTTTCTTT	CSVDGSPTEAFF
NA	TRBV27	TRBJ1-1	NA	TGTGCCAGCAGTTTATTTGCCAGGGACACTGAAGCTTTCTTT	CASSLFARDTEAFF
NA	TRBV6-1	TRBJ2-4	few	TGTGCCAGCACTCCCAGCGGAGAGGGAGGCGCCATTCAGTACTTC	CASTPSGEGGAIQYF
TRBD1	TRBV20-1	TRBJ1-2	few	TGCAGTGCTAGAGCGGGACAGGGACCTGGCTACACCTTC	CSARAGQGPGYTF
TRBD1	TRBV15	TRBJ1-1	many	TGTGCCACCATCTCGGACAGGACGAACACTGAAGCTTTCTTT	CATISDRTNTEAFF
NA	TRBV27	TRBJ1-5	few	TGTGCCAGCAGATGGACAGCGGAGGCCAATCAGCCCCAGCATTTT	CASRWTAEANQPQHF
NA	TRBV20-1	TRBJ2-4	few	TGCAGTGCTAGAGATGGGGGACTAGCCAAAAACATTCAGTACTTC	CSARDGGLAKNIQYF
TRBD2	TRBV29-1	TRBJ2-7	few	TGCAGCGTTGCGGGGGGGGACTCCTACGAGCAGTACTTC	CSVAGGDSYEQYF
NA	TRBV13	TRBJ1-2	NA	TGTGCCAGCAGCTCGCCGGGACGGAACTATGGCTACACCTTC	CASSSPGRNYGYTF
TRBD2	TRBV15	TRBJ2-7	NA	TGTGCCACCAGCAGAGGACTAGCGGGGGGCCCTTCCTACGAGCAGTACTTC	CATSRGLAGGPSYEQYF
NA	TRBV5-1	TRBJ2-2	NA	TGCGCCAGCAGCTTGAAGCCAGCGGGGAACACCGGGGAGCTGTTTTTT	CASSLKPAGNTGELFF
TRBD2	TRBV4-1	TRBJ2-7	few	TGCGCCAGCAGCCAGGAGACTGCCCGCGGGGGAGAGCAGTACTTC	CASSQETARGGEQYF
TRBD1	TRBV2	TRBJ2-2	NA	TGTGCCAGCAATGGACAGGGGGACACCGGGGAGCTGTTTTTT	CASNGQGDTGELFF
NA	TRBV12-5	TRBJ2-1	NA	TGTGCTAGTGGTTTGATCAGTGAGCAGTTCTTC	CASGLISEQFF
NA	TRBV5-1	TRBJ2-5	NA	TGCGCCAGCAGGCCCGGGAACGGGGAGACCCAGTACTTC	CASRPGNGETQYF
TRBD2	TRBV27	TRBJ2-1	NA	TGTGCCAGCAGTTTATCGGCTAGCGGGTTCAATGAGCAGTTCTTC	CASSLSASGFNEQFF
TRBD2	TRBV3-1	TRBJ2-7	few	TGTGCCAGCAGCCAAGATCTCCTCGGGAGGGAACAGTACGAGCAGTACTTC	CASSQDLLGREQYEQYF
TRBD2	TRBV12-5	TRBJ2-1	NA	TGTGCTAGTGGTTTGTGGCTAGCGGGAGGGTATGAGCAGTTCTTC	CASGLWLAGGYEQFF
NA	TRBV24-1	TRBJ2-2	NA	TGTGCCACCAGTGACCCTTCCGGGACATACACCGGGGAGCTGTTTTTT	CATSDPSGTYTGELFF
NA	TRBV25-1	TRBJ1-6	few	TGTGCCAGCAGTGAATTTAAAGGAAATAATTCACCCCTCCACTTT	CASSEFKGNNSPLHF
NA	TRBV6-2/TRBV6-3	TRBJ2-7	NA	TGTGCCAGCAGCACCGGAGCATCCAACTACGAGCAGTACTTC	CASSTGASNYEQYF